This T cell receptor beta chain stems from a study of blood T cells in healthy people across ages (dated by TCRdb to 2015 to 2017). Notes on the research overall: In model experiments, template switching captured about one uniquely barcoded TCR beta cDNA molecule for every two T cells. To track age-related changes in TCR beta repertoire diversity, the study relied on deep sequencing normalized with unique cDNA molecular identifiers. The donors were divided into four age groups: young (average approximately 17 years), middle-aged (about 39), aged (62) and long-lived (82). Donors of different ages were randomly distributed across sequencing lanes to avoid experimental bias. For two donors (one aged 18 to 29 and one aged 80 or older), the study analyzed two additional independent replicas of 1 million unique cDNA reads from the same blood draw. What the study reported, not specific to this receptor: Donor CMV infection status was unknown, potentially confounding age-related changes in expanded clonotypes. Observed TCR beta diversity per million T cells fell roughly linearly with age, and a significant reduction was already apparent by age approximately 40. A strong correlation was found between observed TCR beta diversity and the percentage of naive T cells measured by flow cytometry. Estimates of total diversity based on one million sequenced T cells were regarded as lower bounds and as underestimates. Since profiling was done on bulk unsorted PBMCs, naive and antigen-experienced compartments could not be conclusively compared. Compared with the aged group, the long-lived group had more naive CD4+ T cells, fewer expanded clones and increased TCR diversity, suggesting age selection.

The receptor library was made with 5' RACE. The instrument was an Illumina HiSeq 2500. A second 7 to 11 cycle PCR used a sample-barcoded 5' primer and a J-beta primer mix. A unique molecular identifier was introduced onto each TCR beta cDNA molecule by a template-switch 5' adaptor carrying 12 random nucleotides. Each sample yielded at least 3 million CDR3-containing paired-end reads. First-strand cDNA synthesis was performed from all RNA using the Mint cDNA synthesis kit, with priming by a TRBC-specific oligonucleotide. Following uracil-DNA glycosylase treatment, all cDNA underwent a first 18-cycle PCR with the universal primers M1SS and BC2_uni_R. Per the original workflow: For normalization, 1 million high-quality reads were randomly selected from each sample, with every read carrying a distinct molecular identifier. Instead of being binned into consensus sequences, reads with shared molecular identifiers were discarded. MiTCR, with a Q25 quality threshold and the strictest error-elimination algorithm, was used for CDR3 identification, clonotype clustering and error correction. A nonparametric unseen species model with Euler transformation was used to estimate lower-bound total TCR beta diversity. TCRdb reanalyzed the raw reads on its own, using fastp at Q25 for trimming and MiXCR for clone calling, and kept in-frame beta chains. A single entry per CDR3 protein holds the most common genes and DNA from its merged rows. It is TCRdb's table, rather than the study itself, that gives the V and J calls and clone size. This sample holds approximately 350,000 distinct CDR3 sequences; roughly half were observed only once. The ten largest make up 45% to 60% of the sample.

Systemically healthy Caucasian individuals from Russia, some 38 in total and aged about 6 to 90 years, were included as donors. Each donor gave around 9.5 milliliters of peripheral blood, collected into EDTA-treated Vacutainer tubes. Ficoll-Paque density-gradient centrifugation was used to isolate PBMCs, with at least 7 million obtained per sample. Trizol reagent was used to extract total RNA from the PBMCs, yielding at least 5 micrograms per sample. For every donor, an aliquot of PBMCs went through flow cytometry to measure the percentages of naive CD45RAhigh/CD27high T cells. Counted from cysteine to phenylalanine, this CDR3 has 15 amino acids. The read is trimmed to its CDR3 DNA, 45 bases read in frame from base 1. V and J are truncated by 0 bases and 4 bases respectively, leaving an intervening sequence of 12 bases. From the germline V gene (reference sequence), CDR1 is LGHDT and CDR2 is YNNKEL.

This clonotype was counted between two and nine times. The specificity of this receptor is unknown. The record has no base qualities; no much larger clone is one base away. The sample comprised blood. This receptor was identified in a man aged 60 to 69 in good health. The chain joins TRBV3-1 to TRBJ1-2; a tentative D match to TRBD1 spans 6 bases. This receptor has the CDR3 CASSQEGGVIYGYTF. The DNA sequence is TGTGCCAGCAGCCAAGAAGGGGGGGTAATCTATGGCTACACCTTC.